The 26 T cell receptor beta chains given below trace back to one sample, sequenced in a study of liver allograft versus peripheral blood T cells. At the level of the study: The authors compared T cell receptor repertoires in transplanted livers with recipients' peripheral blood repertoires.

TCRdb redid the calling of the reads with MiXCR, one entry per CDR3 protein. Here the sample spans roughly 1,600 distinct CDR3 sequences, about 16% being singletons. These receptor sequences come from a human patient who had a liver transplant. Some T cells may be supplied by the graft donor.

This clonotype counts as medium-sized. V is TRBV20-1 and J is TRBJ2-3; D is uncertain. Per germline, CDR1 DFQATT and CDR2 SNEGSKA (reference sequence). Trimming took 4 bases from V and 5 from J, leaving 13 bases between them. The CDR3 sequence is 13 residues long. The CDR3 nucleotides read TGCAGTGCTATACCACCCCCACAAGATACGCAGTATTTT. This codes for CSAIPPPQDTQYF.

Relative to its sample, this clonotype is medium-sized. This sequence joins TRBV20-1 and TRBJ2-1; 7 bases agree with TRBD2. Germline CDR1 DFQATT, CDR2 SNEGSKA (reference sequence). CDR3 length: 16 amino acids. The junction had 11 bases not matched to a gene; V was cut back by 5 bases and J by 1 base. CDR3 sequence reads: CSALHRSGVSYNEQFF. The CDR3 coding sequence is TGCAGTGCTCTCCATCGCAGCGGGGTTTCCTACAATGAGCAGTTCTTC.

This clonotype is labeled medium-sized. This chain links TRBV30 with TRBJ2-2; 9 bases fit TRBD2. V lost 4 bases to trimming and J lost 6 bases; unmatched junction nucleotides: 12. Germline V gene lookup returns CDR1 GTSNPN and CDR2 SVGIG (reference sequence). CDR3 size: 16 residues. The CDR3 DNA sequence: TGTGCCTGGACCGAGCCGGCGGGAGGGCCAGCCGGGGAGCTGTTTTTT. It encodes CAWTEPAGGPAGELFF. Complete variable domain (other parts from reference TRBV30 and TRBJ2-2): SQTIHQWPATLVQPVGSPLSLECTVEGTSNPNLYWYRQAAGRGLQLLFYSVGIGQISSEVPQNLSASRPQDRQFILSSKKLLLSDSGFYLCAWTEPAGGPAGELFFGEGSRLTVL.

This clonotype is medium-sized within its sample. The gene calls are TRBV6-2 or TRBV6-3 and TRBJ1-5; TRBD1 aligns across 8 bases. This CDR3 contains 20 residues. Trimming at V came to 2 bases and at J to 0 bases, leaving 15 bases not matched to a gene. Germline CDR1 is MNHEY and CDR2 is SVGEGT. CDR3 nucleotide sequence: TGTGCCAGCAGTTACGCCCGGTCGACAGGGGTAGGAGGTAGCAATCAGCCCCAGCATTTT. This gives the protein CASSYARSTGVGGSNQPQHF.

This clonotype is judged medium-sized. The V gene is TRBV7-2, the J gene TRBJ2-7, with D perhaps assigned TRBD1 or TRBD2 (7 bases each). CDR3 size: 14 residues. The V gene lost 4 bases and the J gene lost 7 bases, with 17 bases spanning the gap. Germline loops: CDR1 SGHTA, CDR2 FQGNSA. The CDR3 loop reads CASSSGTEGGEQYF. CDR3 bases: TGTGCCAGCAGCTCCGGGACAGAGGGGGGGGAGCAGTACTTC.

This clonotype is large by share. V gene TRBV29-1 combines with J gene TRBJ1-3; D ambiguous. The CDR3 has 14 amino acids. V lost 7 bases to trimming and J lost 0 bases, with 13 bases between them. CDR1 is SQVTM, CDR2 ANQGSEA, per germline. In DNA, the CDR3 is TGCAGCGCTTGGACCACTATCTCTGGAAACACCATATATTTT. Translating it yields CSAWTTISGNTIYF.

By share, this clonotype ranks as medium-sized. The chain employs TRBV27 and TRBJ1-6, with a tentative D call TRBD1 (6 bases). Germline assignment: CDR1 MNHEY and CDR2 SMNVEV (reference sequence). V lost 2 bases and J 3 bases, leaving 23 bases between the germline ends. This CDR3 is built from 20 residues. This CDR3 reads CASSLRIVGAAKSYNSPLHF. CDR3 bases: TGTGCCAGCAGTTTACGTATTGTGGGGGCCGCAAAAAGCTATAATTCACCCCTCCACTTT.

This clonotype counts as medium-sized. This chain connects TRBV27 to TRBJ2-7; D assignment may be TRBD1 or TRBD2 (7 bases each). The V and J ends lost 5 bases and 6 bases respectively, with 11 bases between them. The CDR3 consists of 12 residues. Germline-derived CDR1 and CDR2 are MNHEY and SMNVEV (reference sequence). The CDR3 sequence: CASSIRGGEQYF. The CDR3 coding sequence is TGTGCCAGCAGTATCAGGGGGGGCGAGCAGTACTTC.

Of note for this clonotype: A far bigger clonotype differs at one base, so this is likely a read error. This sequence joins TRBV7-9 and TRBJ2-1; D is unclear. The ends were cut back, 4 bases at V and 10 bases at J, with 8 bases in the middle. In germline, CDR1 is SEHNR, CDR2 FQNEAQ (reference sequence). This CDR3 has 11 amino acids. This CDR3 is CASSSRREQFF. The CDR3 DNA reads TGTGCCAGCAGCTCCCGGCGGGAGCAGTTCTTC. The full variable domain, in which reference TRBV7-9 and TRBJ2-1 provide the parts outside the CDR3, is DTGVSQNPRHKITKRGQNVTFRCDPISEHNRLYWYRQTLGQGPEFLTYFQNEAQLEKSRLLSDRFSAERPKGSFSTLEIQRTEQGDSAMYLCASSSRREQFFGPGTRLTVL.

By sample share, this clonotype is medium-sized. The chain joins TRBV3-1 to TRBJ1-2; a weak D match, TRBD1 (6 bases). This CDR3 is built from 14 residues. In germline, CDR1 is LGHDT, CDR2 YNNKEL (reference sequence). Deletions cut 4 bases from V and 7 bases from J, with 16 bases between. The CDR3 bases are TGTGCCAGCAGCCTAGACGCCGGGACATTTGGCTACACCTTC. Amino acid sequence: CASSLDAGTFGYTF. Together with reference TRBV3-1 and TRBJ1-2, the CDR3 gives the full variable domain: DTAVSQTPKYLVTQMGNDKSIKCEQNLGHDTMYWYKQDSKKFLKIMFSYNNKELIINETVPNRFSPKSPDKAHLNLHINSLELGDSAVYFCASSLDAGTFGYTFGSGTRLTVV.

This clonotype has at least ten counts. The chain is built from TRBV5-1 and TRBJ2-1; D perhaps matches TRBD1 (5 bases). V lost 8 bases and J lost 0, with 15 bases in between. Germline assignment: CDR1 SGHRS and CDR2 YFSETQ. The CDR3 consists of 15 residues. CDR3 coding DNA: TGCGCCAGTTCCCTAGGGGTCAGCTCCTACAATGAGCAGTTCTTC. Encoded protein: CASSLGVSSYNEQFF.

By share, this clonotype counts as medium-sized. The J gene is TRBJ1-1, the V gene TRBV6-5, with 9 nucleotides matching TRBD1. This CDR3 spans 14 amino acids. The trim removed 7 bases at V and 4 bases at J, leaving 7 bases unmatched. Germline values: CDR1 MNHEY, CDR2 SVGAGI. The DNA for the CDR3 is TGTGCCAGCACCCCCCAGACAGGGGGCACTGAAGCTTTCTTT. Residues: CASTPQTGGTEAFF.

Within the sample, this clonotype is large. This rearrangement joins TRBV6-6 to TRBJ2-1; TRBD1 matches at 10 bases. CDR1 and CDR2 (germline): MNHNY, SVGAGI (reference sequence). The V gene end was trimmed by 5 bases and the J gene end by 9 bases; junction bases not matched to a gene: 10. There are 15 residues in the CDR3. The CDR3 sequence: CASSATDRGRSEQFF. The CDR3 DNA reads TGTGCCAGCAGTGCGACGGACAGGGGGAGGAGTGAGCAGTTCTTC.

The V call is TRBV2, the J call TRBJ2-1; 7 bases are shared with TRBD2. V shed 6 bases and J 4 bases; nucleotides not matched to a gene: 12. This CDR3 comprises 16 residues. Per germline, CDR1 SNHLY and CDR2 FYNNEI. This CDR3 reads CASRGGSGERYNEQFF. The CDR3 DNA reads TGTGCCAGCAGGGGGGGGAGCGGAGAAAGATACAATGAGCAGTTCTTC.

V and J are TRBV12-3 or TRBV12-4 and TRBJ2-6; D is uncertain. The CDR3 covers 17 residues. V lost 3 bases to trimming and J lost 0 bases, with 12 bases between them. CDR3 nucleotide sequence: TGTGCCAGCAGTTTGGGTAATTTGGGCTCTGGGGCCAACGTCCTGACTTTC. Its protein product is CASSLGNLGSGANVLTF.

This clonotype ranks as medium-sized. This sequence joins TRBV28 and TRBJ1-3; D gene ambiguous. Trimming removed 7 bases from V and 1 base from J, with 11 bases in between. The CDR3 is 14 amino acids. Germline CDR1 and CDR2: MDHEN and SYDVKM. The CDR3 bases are TGTGCCAGCATCTCGGGGAGTTCTGGAAACACCATATATTTT. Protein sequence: CASISGSSGNTIYF. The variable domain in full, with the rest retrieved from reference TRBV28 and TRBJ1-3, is DVKVTQSSRYLVKRTGEKVFLECVQDMDHENMFWYRQDPGLGLRLIYFSYDVKMKEKGDIPEGYSVSREKKERFSLILESASTNQTSMYLCASISGSSGNTIYFGEGSWLTVV.

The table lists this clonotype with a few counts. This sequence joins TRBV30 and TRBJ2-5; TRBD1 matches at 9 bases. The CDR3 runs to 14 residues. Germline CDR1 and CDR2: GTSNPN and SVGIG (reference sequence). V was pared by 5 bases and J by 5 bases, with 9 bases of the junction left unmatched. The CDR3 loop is CAWGIGTGMETQYF. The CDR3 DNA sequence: TGTGCCTGGGGGATTGGGACAGGGATGGAGACCCAGTACTTC.

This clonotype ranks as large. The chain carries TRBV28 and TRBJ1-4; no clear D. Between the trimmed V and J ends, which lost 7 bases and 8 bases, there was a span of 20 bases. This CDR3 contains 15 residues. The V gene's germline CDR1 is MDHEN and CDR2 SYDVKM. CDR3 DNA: TGTGCCAGCACCTCCCTGGGAGGACTGGCCGAAAAACTGTTTTTT. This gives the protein CASTSLGGLAEKLFF.

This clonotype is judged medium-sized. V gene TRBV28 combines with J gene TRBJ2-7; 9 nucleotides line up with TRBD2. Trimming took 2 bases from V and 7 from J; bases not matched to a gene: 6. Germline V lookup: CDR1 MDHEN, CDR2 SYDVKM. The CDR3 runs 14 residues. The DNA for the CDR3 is TGTGCCAGCAGTTTACCGGGACTAGCAATTGAGCAGTACTTC. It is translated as CASSLPGLAIEQYF.

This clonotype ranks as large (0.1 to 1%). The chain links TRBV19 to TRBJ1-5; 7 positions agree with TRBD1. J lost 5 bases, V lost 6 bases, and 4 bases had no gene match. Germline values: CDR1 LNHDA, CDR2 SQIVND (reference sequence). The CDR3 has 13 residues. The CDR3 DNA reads TGTGCCAGTAGAAAACAGGGGCATCAGCCCCAGCATTTT. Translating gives CASRKQGHQPQHF.

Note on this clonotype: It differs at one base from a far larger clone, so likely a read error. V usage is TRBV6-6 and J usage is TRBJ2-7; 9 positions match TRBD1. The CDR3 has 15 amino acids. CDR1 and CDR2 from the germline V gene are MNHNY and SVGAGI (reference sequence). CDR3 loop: CASRPPGQGRGELYF. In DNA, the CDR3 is TGTGCCAGCAGACCTCCGGGACAGGGTAGGGGCGAGCTGTACTTC.

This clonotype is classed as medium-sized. DNA for the CDR3: TGCAGTGCTAGCCCCGTCGGTAGCAATCAGCCCCAGCATTTT. Amino acids: CSASPVGSNQPQHF. The chain is built from TRBV20-1 and TRBJ1-5, with D uncertain. The CDR3 spans 14 residues. V lost 3 bases, J lost 0 bases, and 9 bases lay in between. Looked up from germline, CDR1 is DFQATT and CDR2 is SNEGSKA (reference sequence).

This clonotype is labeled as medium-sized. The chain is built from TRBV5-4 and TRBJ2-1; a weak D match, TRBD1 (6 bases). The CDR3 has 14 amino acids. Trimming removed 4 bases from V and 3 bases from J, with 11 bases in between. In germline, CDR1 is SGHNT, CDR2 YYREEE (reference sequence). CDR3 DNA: TGTGCCAGCAGCCCCCTGGACAGCTACAATGAGCAGTTCTTC. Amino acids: CASSPLDSYNEQFF.

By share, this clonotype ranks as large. Here the CDR3 reads CASSLDGPYSPLHF. In DNA, the CDR3 is TGTGCCAGCAGTTTGGATGGGCCCTATTCACCCCTCCACTTT. V usage is TRBV27 and J usage is TRBJ1-6; D gene uncertain. This CDR3 has 14 residues. Per germline, CDR1 MNHEY and CDR2 SMNVEV (reference sequence). V was cut by 3 bases and J by 8 bases, with 11 bases left in between.

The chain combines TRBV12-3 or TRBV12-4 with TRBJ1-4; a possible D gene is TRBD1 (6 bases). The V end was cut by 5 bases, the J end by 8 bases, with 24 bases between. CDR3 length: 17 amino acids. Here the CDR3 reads CASSVGWGATFREKLFF. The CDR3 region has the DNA TGTGCCAGCAGTGTTGGGTGGGGGGCGACCTTCCGGGAAAAACTGTTTTTT.

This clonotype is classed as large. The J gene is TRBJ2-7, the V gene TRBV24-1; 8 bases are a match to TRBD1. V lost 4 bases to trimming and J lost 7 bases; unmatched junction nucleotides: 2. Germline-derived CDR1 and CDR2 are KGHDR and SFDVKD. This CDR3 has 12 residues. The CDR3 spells CATSERQGEQYF. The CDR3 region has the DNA TGTGCCACCAGTGAGCGACAGGGGGAGCAGTACTTC.